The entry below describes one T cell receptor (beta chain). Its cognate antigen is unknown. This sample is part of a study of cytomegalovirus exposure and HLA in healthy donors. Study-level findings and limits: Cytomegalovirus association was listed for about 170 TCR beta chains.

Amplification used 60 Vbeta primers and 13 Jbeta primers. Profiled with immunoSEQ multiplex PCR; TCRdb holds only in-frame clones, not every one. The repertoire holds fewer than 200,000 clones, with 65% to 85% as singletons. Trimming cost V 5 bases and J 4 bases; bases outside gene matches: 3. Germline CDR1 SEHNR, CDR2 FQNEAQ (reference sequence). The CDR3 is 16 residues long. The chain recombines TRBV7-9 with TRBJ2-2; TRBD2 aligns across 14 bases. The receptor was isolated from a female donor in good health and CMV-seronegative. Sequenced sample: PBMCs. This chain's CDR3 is CASSRLAGGPTGELFF. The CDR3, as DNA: TGTGCCAGCAGCCGACTAGCGGGGGGGCCCACCGGGGAGCTGTTTTTT.